The 8 T cell receptor beta chains below were found in one sample sequenced in a study of blood T cell repertoires in COVID-19. Using immunoSEQ multiplex PCR, the repertoire was profiled, and TCRdb retains in-frame clones only, with some absent. This sample has 200,000 to 250,000 clones, with roughly nine tenths found just once. The sample was PBMCs or T cells enriched from blood (not recorded which). The source is a woman between 50 and 59 years old in a cohort exposed to, infected with or recovered from COVID-19 (not recorded which).

The V call is TRBV5-6, the J call TRBJ2-2; a possible D gene is TRBD2 (5 bases). Germline lookup yields CDR1 SGHDT and CDR2 YYEEEE. This CDR3 comprises 15 residues. Trimming cost V 2 bases and J 1 base, with 9 bases left between them. CDR3 region: CASSFVGVNTGELFF. In DNA, the CDR3 is TGTGCCAGCAGCTTCGTGGGAGTGAACACCGGGGAGCTGTTTTTT. Filled out from reference TRBV5-6 and TRBJ2-2, the complete variable domain reads DAGVTQSPTHLIKTRGQQVTLRCSPKSGHDTVSWYQQALGQGPQFIFQYYEEEERQRGNFPDRFSGHQFPNYSSELNVNALLLGDSALYLCASSFVGVNTGELFFGEGSRLTVL.

V and J are TRBV19 and TRBJ1-2, with 12 bases matching TRBD1. This CDR3 has 13 amino acids. The V segment lost 6 bases and the J segment 7 bases; nucleotides outside the gene matches: 3. Germline lookup yields CDR1 LNHDA and CDR2 SQIVND (reference sequence). In nucleotides, the CDR3 is TGTGCCAGTAGCCGGGACAGGGGGCCTGGCTACACCTTC. It encodes CASSRDRGPGYTF. Full variable domain (missing parts from reference TRBV19 and TRBJ1-2): DGGITQSPKYLFRKEGQNVTLSCEQNLNHDAMYWYRQDPGQGLRLIYYSQIVNDFQKGDIAEGYSVSREKKESFPLTVTSAQKNPTAFYLCASSRDRGPGYTFGSGTRLTVV.

V and J are TRBV6-4 and TRBJ1-1; perhaps TRBD1 as D (6 bases). Trimming took 2 bases from V and 5 from J, leaving 9 bases between them. The CDR3 runs to 13 residues. CDR1 and CDR2 from the germline V gene are MRHNA and SNTAGT. The chain's CDR3 is CASSDLTGTEAFF. The CDR3 region has the DNA TGTGCCAGCAGTGACCTGACAGGTACTGAAGCTTTCTTT.

J is TRBJ2-1 and V is TRBV4-3, with D possibly matching TRBD2 (5 bases). CDR1 and CDR2 from the germline V gene are LGHNA and YSLEER. V was trimmed by 0 bases and J by 3 bases, leaving 12 bases between them. This CDR3 comprises 16 residues. The DNA of the CDR3 is TGCGCCAGCAGCCAAGATTTCCCGACTAACTACAATGAGCAGTTCTTC. This sequence encodes CASSQDFPTNYNEQFF.

V is TRBV9 and J is TRBJ1-4; TRBD1 agrees at 8 bases. Trimming took 4 bases from V and 6 from J; bases not matched to a gene: 8. Germline V gene lookup returns CDR1 SGDLS and CDR2 YYNGEE. This CDR3 has 15 amino acids. CDR3 amino acids: CASSPTGVTDEKLFF. CDR3 nucleotides: TGTGCCAGCAGCCCGACAGGGGTGACGGATGAAAAACTGTTTTTT.

V and J are TRBV3-1 (or the pseudogene TRBV3-2) and TRBJ1-2; 10 bases are a match to TRBD1. Germline CDR1 reads LGHDT; CDR2 reads YNNKEL (reference sequence). The length of the CDR3 is 14 residues. V was pared by 1 base and J by 8 bases, with 4 bases of the junction left unmatched. This chain's CDR3 is CASSQVDRGRGYTF. The CDR3 nucleotides read TGTGCCAGCAGCCAAGTTGACAGGGGGCGAGGCTACACCTTC.

The chain couples TRBV7-2 to TRBJ1-6; 8 bases fit TRBD1. V dropped 2 bases and J dropped 7; count of bases not matched to a gene: 4. This CDR3 region has 15 residues. Germline CDR1 and CDR2: SGHTA and FQGNSA. The CDR3 is CASSLRWDRNSPLHF. The DNA of the CDR3 is TGTGCCAGCAGCTTAAGGTGGGACAGGAATTCACCCCTCCACTTT.

The CDR3 sequence is CASSRGIGNPPYEQYF. DNA for the CDR3: TGTGCCAGCAGCAGAGGCATCGGCAACCCCCCCTACGAGCAGTACTTC. The rearrangement joins TRBV21-1 to TRBJ2-7; TRBD2, as called in the table, went unchecked against the DNA. TRBV21-1 is tagged as a pseudogene. CDR3 size: 16 residues.